These 23 T cell receptor beta chains were sequenced from one sample in a study of CD8+ T cells in alopecia areata. Sequencing used cDNA as its template, made by extracting RNA and reverse transcribing it. The protocol was immunoSEQ multiplex PCR, while the TCRdb copy is restricted to in-frame clones and leaves out a portion. Of roughly 250,000 clones listed, 60% are singletons. Sample treatment: oral pan-JAK inhibitor, 5-10 mg twice daily. The specimen comprised CD4+ T cells sorted from blood, sampled at roughly week 52, from a patient treated with tofacitinib. These receptors were obtained from a human donor with alopecia areata.

The CDR3 here is CASTAGQRYEAFF. Written as DNA, the CDR3 is TGTGCCAGCACAGCGGGACAGCGATATGAAGCTTTCTTT. The rearrangement joins TRBV6-5 to TRBJ1-1; 7 positions agree with TRBD1. The V gene end was trimmed by 7 bases and the J gene end by 7 bases; junction bases not matched to a gene: 9. The CDR3 sequence is 13 residues long. Looked up from germline, CDR1 is MNHEY and CDR2 is SVGAGI.

This clone showed up just a few times. The chain carries TRBV4-1 and TRBJ1-6; 8 bases line up with TRBD1. Trimming removed 2 bases from V and 6 bases from J; junction bases left unmatched: 3. From germline, CDR1 is MGHRA and CDR2 YSYEKL. The CDR3 runs 15 residues. CDR3 loop: CASSQTDRVNSPLHF. For the CDR3, the DNA is TGCGCCAGCAGCCAAACGGACAGGGTTAATTCACCCCTCCACTTT.

This clone was seen a handful of times. The chain combines TRBV15 with TRBJ2-7; perhaps TRBD2 as D (5 bases). Germline V CDR1 and CDR2: LNHNV, YYDKDF (reference sequence). Between the trimmed V and J ends, which lost 4 bases and 6 bases, there was a span of 19 bases. The CDR3 is 15 residues long. The CDR3 loop is CATSKEGARRIEQYF. As DNA, the CDR3 is TGTGCCACCAGCAAAGAGGGCGCGCGGCGGATCGAGCAGTACTTC. The full variable domain, rest sourced from reference TRBV15 and TRBJ2-7, is DAMVIQNPRYQVTQFGKPVTLSCSQTLNHNVMYWYQQKSSQAPKLLFHYYDKDFNNEADTPDNFQSRRPNTSFCFLDIRSPGLGDTAMYLCATSKEGARRIEQYFGPGTRLTVT.

The chain carries TRBV7-8 and TRBJ1-6; no definite D call. The CDR3 spans 17 residues. V was cut by 2 bases and J by 5 bases, with 16 bases left in between. The V gene's germline CDR1 is SGHVS and CDR2 FQNEAQ. The CDR3 bases are TGTGCCAGCAGCTTAACTCTTGGTGGCAGCAATAATTCACCCCTCCACTTT. It codes for CASSLTLGGSNNSPLHF.

This clone has only a few counts. V and J are TRBV29-1 and TRBJ1-2; 7 bases line up with TRBD1. This CDR3 region has 13 residues. Per germline, CDR1 SQVTM and CDR2 ANQGSEA. The J segment lost 5 bases and the V segment lost 6 bases, leaving 9 bases of the junction unmatched. CDR3 protein: CSVPHRGAYGYTF. As DNA, the CDR3 is TGCAGCGTGCCACACAGGGGAGCATATGGCTACACCTTC.

The rearrangement links TRBV7-6 to TRBJ1-2, with a tentative D call TRBD1 (5 bases). Between the trimmed V and J ends, which lost 0 bases and 2 bases, there was a span of 7 bases. The germline gives CDR1 SGHVS, CDR2 FNYEAQ. The CDR3 length is 14 residues. CDR3 bases: TGTGCCAGCAGCTTAGCGCAGGGAAACTATGGCTACACCTTC. Encoded protein: CASSLAQGNYGYTF.

The sample holds one count of this clone. This chain joins TRBV30 and TRBJ2-7, with 11 bases lining up with TRBD1. The CDR3 extends over 14 amino acids. V lost 2 bases to trimming and J lost 7 bases; unmatched junction nucleotides: 7. Germline CDR1 GTSNPN, CDR2 SVGIG (reference sequence). The CDR3, as DNA: TGTGCCTGGAGTCCTAGGACAGGGGGCAGGGAGCAGTACTTC. Residues: CAWSPRTGGREQYF.

The rearrangement uses TRBV27 and TRBJ2-7, with a tentative D call TRBD2 (6 bases). Germline V gene lookup returns CDR1 MNHEY and CDR2 SMNVEV (reference sequence). The CDR3 covers 13 residues. The V gene lost 6 bases and the J gene lost 2 bases, with 11 bases spanning the gap. For the CDR3, the DNA is TGTGCCAGCAGCCCGGCGGGACCCTACGAGCAGTACTTC. Protein: CASSPAGPYEQYF.

The rearrangement links TRBV18 to TRBJ1-2; a weak D match, TRBD1 (5 bases). V was trimmed by 2 bases and J by 1 base, leaving 11 bases between them. The CDR3 spans 15 residues. From germline, CDR1 is KGHSH and CDR2 LQKENI. DNA of the CDR3: TGTGCCAGCTCACCATCGGGGGATTTTAACTATGGCTACACCTTC. It codes for CASSPSGDFNYGYTF.

The rearrangement links TRBV27 to TRBJ1-1, with D perhaps TRBD1 (6 bases). The germline V gene encodes CDR1 MNHEY and CDR2 SMNVEV (reference sequence). The CDR3 is 14 residues long. The V end was cut by 5 bases, the J end by 4 bases, with 14 bases between. CDR3 residues: CASSPPGEGTEAFF. For the CDR3, the DNA is TGTGCCAGCAGTCCCCCAGGGGAGGGCACTGAAGCTTTCTTT.

This clone was recorded a few times. The chain has TRBV7-6 and TRBJ1-2, with a tentative D call TRBD1 (6 bases). The CDR3 contains 17 residues. Looked up from germline, CDR1 is SGHVS and CDR2 is FNYEAQ. The V end was cut by 3 bases, the J end by 8 bases, with 25 bases between. The chain's CDR3 is CASSFLGIGTLRRGYTF. CDR3 coding DNA: TGTGCCAGCAGCTTTTTGGGAATCGGGACACTCCGCAGGGGCTACACCTTC.

CDR3 bases: TGCGCCAGCAGCCAAGACCAGGGGCAGGGAACTGAAGCTTTCTTT. Amino acid sequence: CASSQDQGQGTEAFF. The chain employs TRBV4-1 and TRBJ1-1; D may be TRBD1 (6 bases). The V gene's germline CDR1 is MGHRA and CDR2 YSYEKL. Trimming left V 0 bases short and J 5 bases short, with 13 bases between. The CDR3 has 15 residues.

The rearrangement joins TRBV29-1 to TRBJ2-7; weak D call: TRBD1 (5 bases). The germline V gene has CDR1 SQVTM and CDR2 ANQGSEA. V lost 5 bases to trimming and J lost 2 bases, with 10 bases between them. The CDR3 has 12 amino acids. The CDR3 bases are TGCAGCGTTCAAACAGGTACCTACGAGCAGTACTTC. Amino acid sequence: CSVQTGTYEQYF.

This rearrangement joins TRBV27 to TRBJ2-7; 8 nucleotides agree with TRBD1. The CDR3 covers 15 residues. The ends lost 7 bases at V and 0 bases at J; junction bases unmatched: 8. Germline CDR1 and CDR2: MNHEY and SMNVEV (reference sequence). The DNA for the CDR3 is TGTGCCAGCATAAGGACCGGGACAGGCTCCTACGAGCAGTACTTC. Translated: CASIRTGTGSYEQYF.

The chain uses TRBV4-3 and TRBJ2-1; D possibly matches TRBD1 or TRBD2 (5 bases each). The CDR3 runs 15 residues. The germline gives CDR1 LGHNA, CDR2 YSLEER. Trimming removed 0 bases at V and 9 bases at J, with 15 bases between. The CDR3 loop reads CASSQDLTDGGEQFF. CDR3 nucleotide sequence: TGCGCCAGCAGCCAAGATTTAACGGATGGGGGTGAGCAGTTCTTC.

The chain combines TRBV5-1 with TRBJ2-7, with 12 bases identical to TRBD2. Germline V gene lookup returns CDR1 SGHRS and CDR2 YFSETQ. The CDR3 length is 16 residues. Losses at the gene ends were 4 bases for V and 6 bases for J; bases not matched to a gene: 11. CDR3 nucleotide sequence: TGCGCCAGCAGCCAAATACTACTAGCGGGGGGCAGCGAGCAGTACTTC. Translation gives CASSQILLAGGSEQYF. The whole variable domain, filled in from reference TRBV5-1 and TRBJ2-7, reads KAGVTQTPRYLIKTRGQQVTLSCSPISGHRSVSWYQQTPGQGLQFLFEYFSETQRNKGNFPGRFSGRQFSNSRSEMNVSTLELGDSALYLCASSQILLAGGSEQYFGPGTRLTVT.

This clone came up once. The gene calls are TRBV4-1 and TRBJ2-5; D possibly corresponds to TRBD1 (6 bases). Per the germline V gene, CDR1 is MGHRA and CDR2 is YSYEKL. The CDR3 consists of 14 residues. The V end lost 3 bases, the J end lost 5 bases, and 13 bases lay between the germline ends. The CDR3 region is CASSHPQGRETQYF. CDR3 nucleotides: TGCGCCAGCAGCCATCCACAGGGTAGGGAGACCCAGTACTTC.

The chain employs TRBV30 and TRBJ2-6, with unresolved D. Germline-derived CDR1 and CDR2 are GTSNPN and SVGIG (reference sequence). V lost 7 bases and J 0 bases, leaving 13 bases between the germline ends. The CDR3 totals 15 residues. CDR3 residues: CASGQFISGANVLTF. Here the CDR3 DNA reads TGTGCCTCCGGCCAGTTCATCTCTGGGGCCAACGTCCTGACTTTC.

This clone was counted between two and nine times. V gene TRBV29-1 combines with J gene TRBJ1-1, with D unclear. The V end was cut by 5 bases, the J end by 3 bases, with 10 bases between. The germline V gene encodes CDR1 SQVTM and CDR2 ANQGSEA. The CDR3 sequence is 12 residues long. As DNA, the CDR3 is TGCAGCGTTTCCGGGAGGCACACTGAAGCTTTCTTT. Translation: CSVSGRHTEAFF.

This clone turned up a few times. J is TRBJ2-3 and V is TRBV2; D is ambiguous. The V gene's germline CDR1 is SNHLY and CDR2 FYNNEI. CDR3 length: 14 amino acids. Trimming pared 4 bases from V and 0 bases from J, leaving 8 bases between. The CDR3 protein is CASSAGHSTDTQYF. Written as DNA, the CDR3 is TGTGCCAGCAGTGCGGGTCACAGCACAGATACGCAGTATTTT.

This clone has a handful of counts. The chain joins TRBV7-9 to TRBJ2-7; no definite D call. The germline CDR1 and CDR2 sequences are SEHNR and FQNEAQ (reference sequence). This CDR3 contains 12 residues. Trimming left V 4 bases short and J 6 bases short, with 10 bases between. As DNA, the CDR3 is TGTGCCAGCAGCTCCCCGGCACCCGAGCAGTACTTC. Amino acid sequence: CASSSPAPEQYF.

This clone showed up just a few times. CDR3 sequence reads: CASSLSTAMNTEAFF. The DNA of the CDR3 is TGTGCCAGCAGCTTATCGACAGCCATGAACACTGAAGCTTTCTTT. The chain employs TRBV7-3 and TRBJ1-1; a possible D gene is TRBD1 (5 bases). Trimming removed 2 bases at V and 0 bases at J, with 10 bases between. Germline CDR1 SGHTA, CDR2 FQGTGA. CDR3 size: 15 residues.

This chain connects TRBV6-5 to TRBJ2-7, with unresolved D. CDR1 and CDR2 from the germline V gene are MNHEY and SVGAGI. Between the trimmed V and J ends, which lost 4 bases and 3 bases, there was a span of 10 bases. The CDR3 length is 13 residues. This chain's CDR3 is CASSSLDVYEQYF. The DNA of the CDR3 is TGTGCCAGCAGTTCTCTAGACGTCTACGAGCAGTACTTC.